This TCR beta chain derives from a study of T-cell reconstitution after alpha-beta-depleted transplantation in children. Using unique molecular identifiers, the investigators prepared the TCRbeta library. TCRdb reprocessed the PCR reads with MiXCR, giving one entry per CDR3 protein. Seen here are approximately 800,000 distinct CDR3 sequences, roughly 15% observed once, and the top ten hold 5%. This clonotype was found a few times. This CDR3 spans 15 amino acids. This sequence originates from a male patient between 10 and 17 years old who had a stem cell transplant for acute lymphoblastic leukemia, so the T cells may come from the graft donor. The starting material was PBMCs, mostly from graft donor cells, obtained 360 days after TCRalphabeta/CD19-depleted stem cell transplant. This chain links TRBV1 with TRBJ1-1. TRBV1 is labeled a pseudogene. CDR3 in DNA: TGCACCAGCAGCCAAGATCCCGCGGTGAACACTGAAGCTTTCTTT. This gives the protein CTSSQDPAVNTEAFF.